This record concerns one TCR beta chain sequence. The sample belongs to a study of control samples from healthy donors and cancer patients. From germline, CDR1 is ENHRY and CDR2 SYGVKD. Trimming pared 7 bases from V and 4 bases from J, leaving 16 bases between. This CDR3 spans 14 amino acids. Generated by immunoSEQ multiplex PCR, the TCRdb table keeps only in-frame clones and is missing some. The sample consists of under 200,000 clones, roughly 95% of them appearing once. This chain joins TRBV10-3 and TRBJ1-2; tentative D call: TRBD1 (5 bases). The TCR comes from a woman aged 55 to 70 in good health. The sequenced sample was blood. Here the CDR3 reads CAITTETVTYGYTF. CDR3 coding DNA: TGTGCCATCACCACAGAGACAGTCACCTATGGCTACACCTTC.